The 32 T cell receptor beta chains presented below share a single source sample, sequenced in a study of brain T cells in children with intractable seizures. The protocol was immunoSEQ multiplex PCR, while the TCRdb copy is restricted to in-frame clones and leaves out a portion. The data contain about 340,000 clones, over 85% of them seen just once; the ten biggest clones take up 5% to 7%. Regarding time point: blood from clinic visit 5 months post-surgery; TSC patient then seizure free. The specimen comprised peripheral blood, sampled 5 to 6 months after surgery. The receptor set was obtained from a boy under two years old with tuberous sclerosis and intractable seizures.

The rearrangement links TRBV7-2 to TRBJ2-1; D is ambiguous. V was pared by 1 base and J by 6 bases, with 7 bases between. This CDR3 has 13 amino acids. In germline, CDR1 is SGHTA, CDR2 FQGNSA. CDR3 protein: CASSLVYGNEQFF. The CDR3 DNA reads as TGTGCCAGCAGCTTAGTTTACGGCAATGAGCAGTTCTTC.

The chain employs TRBV27 and TRBJ1-2; tentatively, D is TRBD1 (6 bases). This CDR3 is 13 amino acids long. Germline V gene sequence: CDR1 MNHEY, CDR2 SMNVEV (reference sequence). The V end lost 2 bases, the J end lost 8 bases, and 12 bases lay between the germline ends. The CDR3 region is CASSLRGFDGYTF. CDR3 nucleotide sequence: TGTGCCAGCAGTTTAAGGGGGTTTGACGGCTACACCTTC.

V usage is TRBV5-1 and J usage is TRBJ2-7; the D gene is possibly TRBD2 (6 bases). Per the germline V gene, CDR1 is SGHRS and CDR2 is YFSETQ. V was shortened by 0 bases and J by 4 bases, with 14 bases between the two germline ends. CDR3 size: 15 residues. CDR3 DNA: TGCGCCAGCAGCTTGGCCATCGGGAGTTCTTACGAGCAGTACTTC. Translated: CASSLAIGSSYEQYF.

This clone was found once. This chain connects TRBV24-1 to TRBJ2-2; D not certain. Trimming pared 5 bases from V and 6 bases from J, leaving 3 bases between. There are 11 residues in the CDR3. CDR1 KGHDR and CDR2 SFDVKD come from the germline V gene. Written as DNA, the CDR3 is TGTGCCACCAGTGCCCCCGGGGAGCTGTTTTTT. Residues: CATSAPGELFF.

This clone appeared a single time. The J gene is TRBJ1-2, the V gene TRBV27, with a weak D call TRBD1 (6 bases). V gave up 10 bases and J gave up 5 bases, with 20 bases separating them. Germline V CDR1 and CDR2: MNHEY, SMNVEV (reference sequence). CDR3 length equals 14 residues. The CDR3 region has the DNA TGTGCCACGCGCAGGGGACAACCTCGATATGGCTACACCTTC. Translated: CATRRGQPRYGYTF.

The chain recombines TRBV5-5 with TRBJ1-1; D unresolved. The CDR3 is 11 residues long. V was clipped by 4 bases and J by 4 bases, with 5 bases between them. Germline values: CDR1 SGHKS, CDR2 YYEKEE (reference sequence). The CDR3 sequence is CASSPGTEAFF. CDR3 sequence (DNA): TGTGCCAGCAGCCCTGGCACTGAAGCTTTCTTT.

The CDR3, as DNA: TGTGCCAGCAGCCCTAGTGGCGACAAGGTTATTACTGAAGCTTTCTTT. As protein: CASSPSGDKVITEAFF. This sequence joins TRBV7-4 and TRBJ1-1; no firm D call. The germline V and J ends were trimmed by 5 bases and 5 bases, with 21 bases remaining between them. Germline values: CDR1 SGHVT, CDR2 SQSDAQ. The CDR3 contains 16 residues. Full variable domain (outside the CDR3, taken from reference TRBV7-4 and TRBJ1-1): GAGVSQSPRYKVAKRGRDVALRCDSISGHVTLYWYRQTLGQGSEVLTYSQSDAQRDKSGRPSGRFSAERPERSVSTLKIQRTEQGDSAVYLCASSPSGDKVITEAFFGQGTRLTVV.

The gene calls are TRBV13 and TRBJ2-7; TRBD1 matches at 7 bases. Trimming at V came to 3 bases and at J to 2 bases, leaving 1 base not matched to a gene. Germline V gene lookup returns CDR1 PRHDT and CDR2 FYEKMQ (reference sequence). The CDR3 is 13 residues long. The CDR3 here is CASSFTGAYEQYF. DNA of the CDR3: TGTGCCAGCAGCTTCACAGGGGCCTACGAGCAGTACTTC.

The chain carries TRBV5-1 and TRBJ2-7; TRBD2 matches at 9 bases. This CDR3 has 14 amino acids. The germline V gene encodes CDR1 SGHRS and CDR2 YFSETQ. Trimming cost V 5 bases and J 5 bases; bases outside gene matches: 8. In nucleotides, the CDR3 is TGCGCCAGCAGGGGCGTTAGCGGGAGTGACGAGCAGTACTTC. Its translation: CASRGVSGSDEQYF.

The chain is built from TRBV7-9 and TRBJ2-1; TRBD1 is a possible D gene (6 bases). The germline V and J ends were trimmed by 10 bases and 0 bases, with 13 bases remaining between them. The CDR3 contains 14 residues. Germline V CDR1 and CDR2: SEHNR, FQNEAQ (reference sequence). The CDR3 coding sequence is TGTGCCAATTCGAAGACAGGCTCCTACAATGAGCAGTTCTTC. This encodes CANSKTGSYNEQFF.

The chain recombines TRBV6-5 with TRBJ2-7; TRBD2 matches 8 bases. V trimming: 7 bases; J trimming: 1 base; junction bases outside the gene matches: 9. The CDR3 sequence is 15 residues long. Germline loops: CDR1 MNHEY, CDR2 SVGAGI. CDR3 in amino acids: CASTRGSGKSYEQYF. The CDR3 DNA follows: TGTGCCAGCACTCGCGGTAGCGGGAAATCCTACGAGCAGTACTTC.

The gene calls are TRBV7-9 and TRBJ1-2, with 10 bases that match TRBD1. V shed 6 bases and J 2 bases; nucleotides not matched to a gene: 3. This CDR3 region has 14 residues. From germline, CDR1 is SEHNR and CDR2 FQNEAQ (reference sequence). The CDR3 region is CASRPGQGNYGYTF. The CDR3 DNA sequence: TGTGCCAGCAGACCGGGACAGGGGAACTATGGCTACACCTTC.

V gene TRBV2 combines with J gene TRBJ1-6; possible D gene TRBD1, 6 bases. This CDR3 is 17 amino acids long. The germline CDR1 and CDR2 sequences are SNHLY and FYNNEI. With 6 bases removed from V and 6 bases from J, the gap between germline ends came to 21 bases. Here the CDR3 DNA reads TGTGCCAGCAGCGATTATGGGGGGGGCATGGGTAATTCACCCCTCCACTTT. Amino acid sequence: CASSDYGGGMGNSPLHF.

The chain links TRBV7-8 to TRBJ2-7; D gene unclear. Trimming removed 4 bases from V and 5 bases from J, with 6 bases in between. The germline V gene has CDR1 SGHVS and CDR2 FQNEAQ. The CDR3 length is 11 residues. The DNA for the CDR3 is TGTGCCAGCAGCTCCGACGACGAGCAGTACTTC. This codes for CASSSDDEQYF.

This clone is classed as medium-sized. The same CDR3 arises from other DNA sequences in this sample as well. J is TRBJ2-7 and V is TRBV11-2; 8 bases line up with TRBD1. J gave up 3 bases and V 3 bases, and 4 bases lay outside the gene matches. The CDR3 runs to 14 residues. Germline CDR1 reads SGHAT; CDR2 reads FQNNGV. CDR3 sequence reads: CASSLDRVRYEQYF. The DNA for the CDR3 is TGTGCCAGCAGCTTGGACAGGGTGCGCTACGAGCAGTACTTC.

In its sample, this clone was seen a few times. The chain employs TRBV6-2 or TRBV6-3 and TRBJ1-1; TRBD1 matches at 10 bases. In germline, CDR1 is MNHEY, CDR2 SVGEGT. CDR3 length equals 17 residues. Trimming at V came to 5 bases and at J to 1 base, leaving 10 bases not matched to a gene. The CDR3 is CASSPRTGGLENTEAFF. CDR3 nucleotides: TGTGCCAGCAGTCCGAGGACAGGGGGTCTGGAGAACACTGAAGCTTTCTTT.

The rearrangement links TRBV14 to TRBJ1-1, with D maybe TRBD1 (5 bases). Germline-derived CDR1 and CDR2 are SGHDN and FVKESK. The CDR3 runs 14 residues. V was pared by 2 bases and J by 0 bases, with 7 bases between. CDR3 residues: CASSQRQMNTEAFF. DNA for the CDR3: TGTGCCAGCAGCCAAAGACAGATGAACACTGAAGCTTTCTTT.

The chain links TRBV7-9 to TRBJ2-7; TRBD2 agrees at 9 bases. The J segment lost 2 bases and the V segment lost 4 bases, leaving 9 bases of the junction unmatched. There are 16 residues in the CDR3. Germline V CDR1 and CDR2: SEHNR, FQNEAQ (reference sequence). The DNA for the CDR3 is TGTGCCAGCAGCTCGCCGGATAGCGGGGGAACCTACGAGCAGTACTTC. It is translated as CASSSPDSGGTYEQYF. Full variable domain (outside the CDR3, taken from reference TRBV7-9 and TRBJ2-7): DTGVSQNPRHKITKRGQNVTFRCDPISEHNRLYWYRQTLGQGPEFLTYFQNEAQLEKSRLLSDRFSAERPKGSFSTLEIQRTEQGDSAMYLCASSSPDSGGTYEQYFGPGTRLTVT.

The rearrangement uses TRBV11-3 and TRBJ1-1; the D is unclear. The CDR3 totals 14 residues. The V gene's germline CDR1 is SGHNT and CDR2 YENEEA. V shed 3 bases and J shed 3 bases, with 11 bases lying between them. This chain's CDR3 is CASSFLSVDTEAFF. DNA of the CDR3: TGTGCCAGCAGCTTCTTGAGCGTGGACACTGAAGCTTTCTTT.

Note on this clone: At one end the junction does not follow the germline gene, possibly because of a read error. The genes are TRBV5-1 and TRBJ2-2; weak D call: TRBD1 (5 bases). This CDR3 region has 18 residues. CDR1 and CDR2 from the germline V gene are SGHRS and YFSETQ. CDR3 nucleotides: TGCGCCAGCAGCTTGACGTTCAGGGTCGAAAGGAACGCCGGGGAGCTGTTTTTT. Its translation: CASSLTFRVERNAGELFF.

The chain has TRBV25-1 and TRBJ2-1; a possible D gene is TRBD1 (5 bases). The germline CDR1 and CDR2 sequences are MGHDK and SYGVNS. Between the trimmed V and J ends, which lost 3 bases and 4 bases, there was a span of 13 bases. The CDR3 runs 15 residues. The CDR3 loop is CASSDLLRGYNEQFF. The CDR3 bases are TGTGCCAGCAGTGACCTACTAAGGGGATACAATGAGCAGTTCTTC.

This chain uses TRBV5-5 with TRBJ1-2; 9 bases line up with TRBD1. CDR1 SGHKS and CDR2 YYEKEE come from the germline V gene (reference sequence). CDR3 length: 14 residues. After removal of 0 bases from V and 8 bases from J, the junction contained 5 bases not matched to a gene. CDR3 sequence (DNA): TGTGCCAGCAGCTTGGGGACAGGGGTACTCGGCTACACCTTC. This gives the protein CASSLGTGVLGYTF.

This sequence joins TRBV19 and TRBJ2-5, with a weak D call TRBD1 (6 bases). The germline gives CDR1 LNHDA, CDR2 SQIVND (reference sequence). V was shortened by 5 bases and J by 2 bases, with 9 bases between the two germline ends. The CDR3 is 13 residues long. The CDR3 loop is CASSWTVQETQYF. CDR3 DNA: TGTGCCAGTAGTTGGACAGTTCAAGAGACCCAGTACTTC. The complete variable domain, with remaining parts taken from reference TRBV19 and TRBJ2-5, reads DGGITQSPKYLFRKEGQNVTLSCEQNLNHDAMYWYRQDPGQGLRLIYYSQIVNDFQKGDIAEGYSVSREKKESFPLTVTSAQKNPTAFYLCASSWTVQETQYFGPGTRLLVL.

The DNA for the CDR3 is TGTGCCAGTTCCCCAGGGGGCTCTCAGCCCCAGCATTTT. Amino acids: CASSPGGSQPQHF. V gene TRBV19 combines with J gene TRBJ1-5, with 8 bases aligning to TRBD1. The CDR3 extends over 13 amino acids. CDR1 is LNHDA, CDR2 SQIVND, per germline (reference sequence). The J segment lost 6 bases and the V segment lost 8 bases, leaving 6 bases of the junction unmatched.

The V and J genes are TRBV4-1 and TRBJ1-5; no firm D call. The germline V and J ends were trimmed by 0 bases and 4 bases, with 16 bases remaining between them. The germline V gene has CDR1 MGHRA and CDR2 YSYEKL. The CDR3 is made up of 17 amino acids. This CDR3 reads CASSQDLLVFLNQPQHF. The DNA of the CDR3 is TGCGCCAGCAGCCAAGATCTGTTGGTTTTCTTGAATCAGCCCCAGCATTTT.

The chain uses TRBV4-1 and TRBJ2-7, with 7 bases lining up with TRBD2. The CDR3 totals 15 residues. V lost 0 bases and J lost 2; bases outside the gene matches: 4. The germline V gene encodes CDR1 MGHRA and CDR2 YSYEKL. CDR3 in DNA: TGCGCCAGCAGCCAAGATCAAGCGGGGCCCTACGAGCAGTACTTC. It specifies CASSQDQAGPYEQYF.

The chain carries TRBV5-4 and TRBJ2-1; D perhaps matches TRBD2 (7 bases). In germline, CDR1 is SGHNT, CDR2 YYREEE (reference sequence). This CDR3 region has 17 residues. V gave up 3 bases and J gave up 0 bases, with 16 bases separating them. The CDR3 DNA is TGTGCCAGCAGCTGGTCTGGGGCGGGGGCCTCCTACAATGAGCAGTTCTTC. Amino acid sequence: CASSWSGAGASYNEQFF.

V and J are TRBV13 and TRBJ2-7; 10 bases are shared with TRBD2. This CDR3 region has 16 residues. Germline trimming cut 4 bases from V and 0 bases from J; bases unmatched to any gene: 6. Germline CDR1 reads PRHDT; CDR2 reads FYEKMQ (reference sequence). CDR3 DNA: TGTGCCAGCAGCTCTCCTCTAGCGGGAGACTCCTACGAGCAGTACTTC. This gives the protein CASSSPLAGDSYEQYF.

This sequence joins TRBV3-1 (or the pseudogene TRBV3-2) and TRBJ2-1; 8 nucleotides align to TRBD2. The CDR3 has 15 amino acids. Germline trimming cut 2 bases from V and 3 bases from J; bases unmatched to any gene: 3. CDR1 is LGHDT and CDR2 is YNNKEL in the germline V gene (reference sequence). The CDR3 region is CASSQSGSIYNEQFF. DNA for the CDR3: TGTGCCAGCAGCCAAAGCGGGAGCATCTACAATGAGCAGTTCTTC.

The chain has TRBV5-8 and TRBJ2-4; 7 bases match TRBD2. Germline V gene data show CDR1 as SGHTS and CDR2 as YDEGEE. Losses at the gene ends were 4 bases for V and 0 bases for J; bases not matched to a gene: 7. The CDR3 contains 16 residues. The CDR3 DNA is TGTGCCAGCAGCAGCGGGGCCCTTGTAGCCAAAAACATTCAGTACTTC. Protein sequence: CASSSGALVAKNIQYF.

The V gene is TRBV15, the J gene TRBJ2-2; 11 bases align to TRBD2. Per the germline V gene, CDR1 is LNHNV and CDR2 is YYDKDF (reference sequence). Trimming took 1 base from V and 7 from J; bases not matched to a gene: 5. The CDR3 runs to 16 residues. The CDR3 reads CATSRVLAGVDGELFF. CDR3 DNA sequence: TGTGCCACCAGCAGAGTACTAGCGGGAGTTGACGGGGAGCTGTTTTTT.

The V and J genes are TRBV4-1 and TRBJ1-1; 9 nucleotides agree with TRBD1. With V trimmed by 4 bases and J by 1 base, 7 bases remained unmatched. The CDR3 spans 16 residues. Looked up from germline, CDR1 is MGHRA and CDR2 is YSYEKL. CDR3 sequence reads: CASSRTPGQGNTEAFF. CDR3 DNA: TGCGCCAGCAGCCGTACACCGGGACAGGGGAACACTGAAGCTTTCTTT.